The 5 T cell receptor beta chains in this list originate from one sample, sequenced in a study of blood T cell repertoires in COVID-19. The repertoire was sequenced with immunoSEQ multiplex PCR; TCRdb's copy has only in-frame clones and lacks some. The sample shows 25,000 to 30,000 clones, 80% to 90% of them seen only once. The material sequenced was peripheral blood. These receptors all come from a human donor in a cohort sampled during active COVID-19. The donor label of this sample is uncertain.

The chain combines TRBV6-6 with TRBJ1-1, with 8 positions matching TRBD1. The CDR3 has 15 amino acids. Germline CDR1 is MNHNY and CDR2 is SVGAGI (reference sequence). V trimming: 5 bases; J trimming: 6 bases; junction bases outside the gene matches: 11. CDR3 region: CASSLGQGREAEAFF. CDR3 bases: TGTGCCAGCAGTCTCGGACAGGGTAGGGAGGCTGAAGCTTTCTTT.

In its sample, this clone was seen once. One end of the junction fails to match germline, which may point to a read error. The V call is TRBV7-9, the J call TRBJ2-2; 7 bases map to TRBD1. The germline CDR1 and CDR2 sequences are SEHNR and FQNEAQ (reference sequence). CDR3 length equals 17 residues. CDR3 residues: CASSFGSGRGNAGELFF. DNA of the CDR3: TGTGCCAGCAGCTTTGGGTCCGGCAGGGGGAACGCCGGGGAGCTGTTTTTT.

The chain has TRBV28 and TRBJ1-6, with unresolved D. Germline assignment: CDR1 MDHEN and CDR2 SYDVKM. The CDR3 loop spans 9 amino acids. The CDR3 DNA reads as TGTGTCTCCCCAGTGGCCCTCCACTTT. Protein sequence: CVSPVALHF.

The chain joins TRBV4-3 to TRBJ1-3, with D possibly TRBD1 on 5 matching bases. CDR1 and CDR2 (germline): LGHNA, YSLEER. Trimming shortened V by 0 bases and J by 0 bases, and 12 bases separated the two germline ends. The CDR3 loop spans 17 amino acids. Here the CDR3 DNA reads TGCGCCAGCAGCCAAGACCCAGGGTCCCTCTCTGGAAACACCATATATTTT. This translates into CASSQDPGSLSGNTIYF.

The rearrangement uses TRBV7-2 and TRBJ2-2, with D perhaps TRBD2 (6 bases). CDR1 is SGHTA and CDR2 is FQGNSA in the germline V gene. This CDR3 spans 13 amino acids. Trimming cost V 8 bases and J 6 bases, with 13 bases left between them. CDR3: CASGRREAGELFF. As DNA, the CDR3 is TGTGCCAGCGGGCGAAGGGAGGCCGGGGAGCTGTTTTTT.